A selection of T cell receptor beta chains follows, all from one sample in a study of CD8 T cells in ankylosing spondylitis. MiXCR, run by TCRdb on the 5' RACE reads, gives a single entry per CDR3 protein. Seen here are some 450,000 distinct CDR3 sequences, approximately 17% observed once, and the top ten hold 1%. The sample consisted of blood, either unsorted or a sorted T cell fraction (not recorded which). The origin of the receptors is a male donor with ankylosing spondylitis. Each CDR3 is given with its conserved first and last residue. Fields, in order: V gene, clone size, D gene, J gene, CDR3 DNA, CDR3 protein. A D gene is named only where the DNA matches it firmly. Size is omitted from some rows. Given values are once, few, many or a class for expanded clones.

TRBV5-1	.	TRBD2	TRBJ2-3	TGCGCCAGCAGCTTGGTTGCGGGGGGGCATCAGAGCACAGATACGCAGTATTTT	CASSLVAGGHQSTDTQYF
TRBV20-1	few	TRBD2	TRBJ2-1	TGCAGTGCGGAGACTAGCGGGGTTTACAATGAGCAGTTCTTC	CSAETSGVYNEQFF
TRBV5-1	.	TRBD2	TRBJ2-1	TGCGCCAGCAACCTGGCGGGGGTCTCCTACAATGAGCAGTTCTTC	CASNLAGVSYNEQFF
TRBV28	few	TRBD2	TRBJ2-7	TGTGCCAGCAGTAGCCGACTAGCGGCCGGGGTGGGTCTCGAGCAGTACTTC	CASSSRLAAGVGLEQYF
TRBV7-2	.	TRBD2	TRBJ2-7	TGTGCCAGCAGCTCGACTAGCGGCCCCTACGAGCAGTACTTC	CASSSTSGPYEQYF
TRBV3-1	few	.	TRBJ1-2	TGTGCCAGCAGCCAAGATAGTCCCCGAGTCTCTGGCTACACCTTC	CASSQDSPRVSGYTF
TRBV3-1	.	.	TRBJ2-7	TGTGCCAGCAGCCAAGATAGGGAGGAGCAACCCTACGAGCAGTACTTC	CASSQDREEQPYEQYF
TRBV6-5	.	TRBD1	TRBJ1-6	TGTGCCAGCAGTTACTCTGCGACAGGGGCCTATTCACCCCTCCACTTT	CASSYSATGAYSPLHF
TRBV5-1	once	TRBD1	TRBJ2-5	TGCGCCAGCAGCGGGGCAGGGGGCCCTCAAGAGACCCAGTACTTC	CASSGAGGPQETQYF
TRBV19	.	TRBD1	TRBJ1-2	TGTGCCAGCCGCAGGGGGCCAGACTATGGCTACACCTTC	CASRRGPDYGYTF
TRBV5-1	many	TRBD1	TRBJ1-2	TGCGCCAGCAGCTTGGCCCCGGGACAGGGACAGGGTAGCTATGGCTACACCTTC	CASSLAPGQGQGSYGYTF
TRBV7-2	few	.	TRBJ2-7	TGTGCCAGCACCCCGGACCCCCTCCGCGACGAGCAGTACTTC	CASTPDPLRDEQYF
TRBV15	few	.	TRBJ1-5	TGTGCCACCAGCAGTAAAGTTAGCAATCAGCCCCAGCATTTT	CATSSKVSNQPQHF